This T cell receptor (beta chain) stems from a study of blood T cell repertoires in COVID-19. Study background: PBMCs, B-cell-depleted T cells, or T cells provided the cDNA or gDNA that made up the material.

The V end lost 0 bases, the J end lost 3 bases, and 10 bases lay between the germline ends. This CDR3 spans 14 amino acids. Germline V lookup: CDR1 SGHRS, CDR2 YFSETQ. Clones were sequenced by immunoSEQ multiplex PCR, and TCRdb holds only the in-frame ones, with some missing. The sample contains about 370,000 clones, roughly nine tenths of which appear only once. The TCR sequence derives from a man between 18 and 29 years old who had recovered from COVID-19. Sequencing was carried out using PBMCs or T cells enriched from blood (not recorded which). The genes are TRBV5-1 and TRBJ2-7; a weak D match, TRBD1 (5 bases). Here the CDR3 reads CASSLEGHSYEQYF. DNA of the CDR3: TGCGCCAGCAGCTTGGAAGGACACAGCTACGAGCAGTACTTC.